This T cell receptor beta chain was obtained from a study of CD8+ T cells in alopecia areata (dated by TCRdb to the late 2010s). A note on the overall study: The study used high-throughput TCRbeta sequencing to examine T cell clonal expansion in alopecia areata, in both the C3H/HeJ mouse model and human patients. Amplification of TCRbeta CDR3 regions was done by immunoSEQ multiplex PCR using 35 Vbeta forward primers and 13 Jbeta reverse primers. On the human side, TCRbeta sequencing was run on scalp tissue and on sorted CD4+ and CD8+ peripheral blood T cells from healthy controls and from alopecia areata patients with either patchy or totalis/universalis disease. RNA was obtained with the PAXgene miRNA kit for fixed scalp, the miRNeasy kit for PBMCs, and the RNeasy kit for mouse skin. Scalp clonality was compared across normal scalp (n=4), patchy alopecia areata scalp (n=8), and alopecia totalis/universalis scalp (n=8).

General study outcomes and caveats: Lesional scalp, especially in alopecia totalis/universalis, showed higher clonality and more expanded CD8+ clones than normal scalp, suggesting antigenic drive. Scalp TCR repertoire analysis is complicated because resident alphabeta T cells in normal human skin are also sequenced, whereas mouse skin is dominated by gammadelta T cells. Shared TCR sequences between patients were less evident than in mice, which may be partly attributable to HLA diversity in the patient population.

The CDR3 sequence holds 16 residues, the cysteine and phenylalanine included. The read is trimmed to its CDR3 DNA, 48 bases read in frame from base 1. The germline ends are 14 bases apart after V is trimmed by 2 bases and J by 3 bases. Sequences KGHSH (CDR1) and LQKENI (CDR2) are obtained from the germline V gene. PBMCs were separated by density centrifugation and stained for CD3, CD4 and CD8, after which CD4+ and CD8+ T cells were sorted on a FACSAria. Scalp biopsies and blood samples were obtained from unaffected controls. Libraries were constructed by the immunoSEQ multiplex PCR assay. To provide template for TCR sequencing, every sample had RNA extracted and reverse transcribed into cDNA. First-strand cDNA was synthesized using SuperScript III with a 2:1 mix of oligo-dT and random hexamers. Amplification bias was assessed with a synthetic immune receptor repertoire, and residual bias was removed computationally. The original pipeline was this. Raw reads were preprocessed to remove errors, and CDR3 was defined by IMGT conventions from the conserved cysteine to phenylalanine. Clonality was computed as 1 minus the Shannon entropy, with the entropy normalized by log2 of the number of productive unique TCRs. Whether scalp clones were CD4 or CD8 was inferred by matching scalp TCRbeta sequences against CD4 and CD8 repertoires sorted from blood. TCRdb carries this immuneACCESS record with in-frame sequences only. Its versions omit some clonotypes, under half of them owing to an unresolved V gene in the studies checked, with the rest unexplained. V and J calls and clone size are as listed in that table; D and trimming were resolved from the DNA. The sample table records around 190,000 clones; around three fifths of these occur just once. Of the sample, approximately 4.9% falls within the top ten clones.

There are a few counts of this clone. What this receptor recognizes is not known. No per-base quality is available; no much larger clone lies one base away. The chain couples TRBV18 to TRBJ2-1; a tentative D call is TRBD1 (5 bases match). The TCR sequence derives from a human donor in good health. Sequencing input: CD8+ T cells sorted from blood. The CDR3 in this case is CASSPTTVNLYNEQFF. The DNA is TGTGCCAGCTCACCAACGACAGTTAACCTCTACAATGAGCAGTTCTTC.